The 2 T cell receptor beta chains given below trace back to one sample, sequenced in a study of Ad26.COV2.S vaccination and SARS-CoV-2 variants. Stated treatment: around 19 received Ad26.COV2.S at low or high dose, single or two shots; roughly five received placebo; per-sample allocation not given. All samples were drawn on day 63, counting from the first vaccine or placebo injection. Profiled with immunoSEQ multiplex PCR; TCRdb holds only in-frame clones, not every one. The repertoire includes about 420,000 clones, roughly 90% of them detected once, and approximately 4% sits in the top ten. The specimen comprised peripheral blood, sampled in a trial of Ad26.COV2.S vaccine versus placebo. Receptor source: a person between 18 and 59 years old who received the Ad26.COV2.S COVID-19 vaccine or a placebo.

This chain connects TRBV28 to TRBJ1-4; weak D call: TRBD1 (5 bases). From germline, CDR1 is MDHEN and CDR2 SYDVKM. The CDR3 length is 14 residues. Trimming pared 6 bases from V and 5 bases from J, leaving 13 bases between. This CDR3 is CASSQGVRNEKLFF. The DNA of the CDR3 is TGTGCCAGCAGCCAGGGAGTTAGGAATGAAAAACTGTTTTTT.

The chain recombines TRBV7-8 with TRBJ2-3; 9 positions match TRBD1. Germline CDR1 and CDR2: SGHVS and FQNEAQ. This CDR3 comprises 15 residues. The ends lost 1 base at V and 4 bases at J; junction bases unmatched: 3. The CDR3 is CASSLGQGVADTQYF. DNA for the CDR3: TGTGCCAGCAGCTTAGGACAGGGGGTCGCAGATACGCAGTATTTT.